This TCR beta chain was found in a study of early T cells in non-severe SARS-CoV-2 infection. The sample holds many counts of this clonotype. Germline V gene sequence: CDR1 MNHEY, CDR2 SVGAGI. The V gene end was trimmed by 7 bases and the J gene end by 5 bases; junction bases not matched to a gene: 6. The CDR3 runs 13 residues. MiXCR, run by TCRdb on the 5' RACE reads, gives a single entry per CDR3 protein. The repertoire has approximately 30,000 distinct CDR3 sequences, 3.9% of them found once; the top ten carry more than 8%. The sequence was collected from an adult who was a healthcare worker with PCR-confirmed SARS-CoV-2 infection or an uninfected control (not recorded which). This chain links TRBV6-5 with TRBJ2-5; 8 positions agree with TRBD2. The specimen sequenced was whole blood. The CDR3 here is CASTAPGGETQYF. In nucleotides, the CDR3 is TGTGCCAGCACCGCCCCGGGGGGGGAGACCCAGTACTTC.